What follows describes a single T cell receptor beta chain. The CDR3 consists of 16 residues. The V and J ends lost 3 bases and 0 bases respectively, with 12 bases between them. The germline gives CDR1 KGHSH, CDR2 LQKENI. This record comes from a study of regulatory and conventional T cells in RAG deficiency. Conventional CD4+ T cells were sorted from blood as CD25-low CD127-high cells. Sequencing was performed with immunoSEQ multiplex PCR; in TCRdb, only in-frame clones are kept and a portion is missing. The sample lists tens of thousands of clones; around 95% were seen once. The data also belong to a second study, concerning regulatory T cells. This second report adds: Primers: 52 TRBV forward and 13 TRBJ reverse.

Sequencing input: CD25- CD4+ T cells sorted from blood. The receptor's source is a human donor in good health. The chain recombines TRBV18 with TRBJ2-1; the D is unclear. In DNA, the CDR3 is TGTGCCAGCTCACCCTCACCAGAAAGCTCCTACAATGAGCAGTTCTTC. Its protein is CASSPSPESSYNEQFF. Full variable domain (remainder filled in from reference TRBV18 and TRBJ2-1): NAGVMQNPRHLVRRRGQEARLRCSPMKGHSHVYWYRQLPEEGLKFMVYLQKENIIDESGMPKERFSAEFPKEGPSILRIQQVVRGDSAAYFCASSPSPESSYNEQFFGPGTRLTVL.